This is a list of T cell receptor beta chains from one sample in a study of T-cell memory formation after mild COVID-19. TCRdb called the 5' RACE reads again in MiXCR, with one record for every CDR3 protein. The repertoire holds about 360,000 distinct CDR3 sequences, with approximately 12% as singletons. Specimen: PBMCs or a T cell subset sorted from them (not recorded which). These receptors were obtained from a man aged 18 to 35 who had mild COVID-19 (a few samples of this study predate the infection). Cell type and time point are not known. The CDR3 runs from the conserved cysteine through the conserved F or W. The order of the fields is V gene, clone size, D gene, CDR3 length, J gene, CDR3 protein, CDR3 DNA. D genes are given only for firm matches. Some rows have no size entry. The others give once, few or many, or a class for an expanded clone.

v_call: TRBV6-5; clone_size: .; d_call: .; cdr3_length: 16; j_call: TRBJ2-1; cdr3_aa: CASSYSTTPRYNEQFF; cdr3_nt: TGTGCCAGCAGTTACTCGACGACGCCGCGGTACAATGAGCAGTTCTTC
v_call: TRBV10-3; clone_size: few; d_call: TRBD1; cdr3_length: 14; j_call: TRBJ2-1; cdr3_aa: CAISGQGTYNEQFF; cdr3_nt: TGTGCCATCTCCGGACAGGGGACGTACAATGAGCAGTTCTTC
v_call: TRBV27; clone_size: few; d_call: .; cdr3_length: 17; j_call: TRBJ2-4; cdr3_aa: CASSPSYGLFDKNIQYF; cdr3_nt: TGTGCCAGCAGTCCCTCGTACGGGCTGTTCGACAAAAACATTCAGTACTTC
v_call: TRBV29-1; clone_size: few; d_call: TRBD1; cdr3_length: 13; j_call: TRBJ2-7; cdr3_aa: CSVERGQGNEQYF; cdr3_nt: TGCAGCGTTGAGAGAGGACAGGGTAACGAGCAGTACTTC
v_call: TRBV4-2; clone_size: .; d_call: TRBD1; cdr3_length: 14; j_call: TRBJ1-6; cdr3_aa: CASSQGQGNSPLHF; cdr3_nt: TGTGCCAGCAGCCAAGGACAGGGTAATTCACCCCTCCACTTT
v_call: TRBV11-2; clone_size: many; d_call: .; cdr3_length: 11; j_call: TRBJ2-5; cdr3_aa: CASSIRETQYF; cdr3_nt: TGTGCCAGCAGCATCAGAGAGACCCAGTACTTC
v_call: TRBV28; clone_size: few; d_call: .; cdr3_length: 15; j_call: TRBJ1-1; cdr3_aa: CASSLSQGPNTEAFF; cdr3_nt: TGTGCCAGCAGTTTATCGCAGGGACCGAACACTGAAGCTTTCTTT
v_call: TRBV4-3; clone_size: .; d_call: .; cdr3_length: 16; j_call: TRBJ2-7; cdr3_aa: CASSQVGWGGDHEQYF; cdr3_nt: TGCGCCAGCAGCCAAGTTGGTTGGGGGGGCGACCACGAGCAGTACTTC
v_call: TRBV13; clone_size: few; d_call: .; cdr3_length: 16; j_call: TRBJ1-6; cdr3_aa: CASSEEGGAYNSPLHF; cdr3_nt: TGTGCCAGCAGCGAGGAGGGCGGCGCCTATAATTCACCCCTCCACTTT
v_call: TRBV20-1; clone_size: many; d_call: .; cdr3_length: 14; j_call: TRBJ1-2; cdr3_aa: CSARVPGASYGYTF; cdr3_nt: TGCAGTGCTAGAGTCCCAGGGGCCTCCTATGGCTACACCTTC
v_call: TRBV4-3; clone_size: few; d_call: .; cdr3_length: 16; j_call: TRBJ1-6; cdr3_aa: CASSQRDQAYNSPLHF; cdr3_nt: TGCGCCAGCAGCCAGCGGGACCAGGCGTATAATTCACCCCTCCACTTT
v_call: TRBV10-1; clone_size: .; d_call: .; cdr3_length: 13; j_call: TRBJ1-2; cdr3_aa: CASSERTDYGYTF; cdr3_nt: TGCGCCAGCAGTGAGCGGACAGACTATGGCTACACCTTC
v_call: TRBV5-1; clone_size: .; d_call: TRBD1; cdr3_length: 13; j_call: TRBJ2-5; cdr3_aa: CASRTGQRETQYF; cdr3_nt: TGCGCCAGCAGAACGGGACAGCGGGAGACCCAGTACTTC
v_call: TRBV12-3/TRBV12-4; clone_size: many; d_call: .; cdr3_length: 13; j_call: TRBJ1-6; cdr3_aa: CASSLDLNSPLHF; cdr3_nt: TGTGCCAGCAGTTTAGACCTTAATTCACCCCTCCACTTT
v_call: TRBV7-2; clone_size: many; d_call: TRBD1; cdr3_length: 13; j_call: TRBJ2-3; cdr3_aa: CASRSQGLDTQYF; cdr3_nt: TGTGCCAGCAGGTCACAGGGGTTAGATACGCAGTATTTT
v_call: TRBV24-1; clone_size: few; d_call: TRBD1; cdr3_length: 15; j_call: TRBJ2-1; cdr3_aa: CATSDRDRAYNEQFF; cdr3_nt: TGTGCCACCAGTGACAGGGACAGGGCTTACAATGAGCAGTTCTTC
v_call: TRBV24-1; clone_size: .; d_call: TRBD2; cdr3_length: 17; j_call: TRBJ2-1; cdr3_aa: CATSGGLAGSSYNEQFF; cdr3_nt: TGTGCCACCAGTGGGGGACTAGCGGGGAGCTCCTACAATGAGCAGTTCTTC
v_call: TRBV3-1; clone_size: many; d_call: TRBD2; cdr3_length: 17; j_call: TRBJ2-7; cdr3_aa: CASSQGELAGHDYEQYF; cdr3_nt: TGTGCCAGCAGCCAAGGTGAACTAGCGGGGCATGACTACGAGCAGTACTTC
v_call: TRBV12-3/TRBV12-4; clone_size: few; d_call: .; cdr3_length: 15; j_call: TRBJ1-6; cdr3_aa: CASTDASSYNSPLHF; cdr3_nt: TGTGCCAGCACCGACGCGAGCTCCTATAATTCACCCCTCCACTTT
v_call: TRBV12-3/TRBV12-4; clone_size: .; d_call: .; cdr3_length: 15; j_call: TRBJ1-5; cdr3_aa: CASSLQPGSGQPQHF; cdr3_nt: TGTGCCAGCAGCCTTCAACCGGGGTCCGGTCAGCCCCAGCATTTT
v_call: TRBV5-1; clone_size: .; d_call: TRBD1; cdr3_length: 16; j_call: TRBJ1-2; cdr3_aa: CASSPNTGAFDYGYTF; cdr3_nt: TGCGCCAGCAGCCCAAATACAGGGGCGTTTGACTATGGCTACACCTTC
v_call: TRBV7-9; clone_size: .; d_call: .; cdr3_length: 17; j_call: TRBJ1-1; cdr3_aa: CASSPGWSEGMNTEAFF; cdr3_nt: TGTGCCAGCAGCCCCGGTTGGAGCGAGGGAATGAACACTGAAGCTTTCTTT
v_call: TRBV5-5; clone_size: few; d_call: TRBD1; cdr3_length: 16; j_call: TRBJ2-2; cdr3_aa: CASSLYGRGSTGELFF; cdr3_nt: TGTGCCAGCAGCTTGTATGGCAGGGGGAGTACCGGGGAGCTGTTTTTT
v_call: TRBV2; clone_size: .; d_call: .; cdr3_length: 15; j_call: TRBJ2-7; cdr3_aa: CASSERGGSRREQYF; cdr3_nt: TGTGCCAGCAGTGAACGGGGTGGTAGTCGACGCGAGCAGTACTTC
v_call: TRBV2; clone_size: many; d_call: .; cdr3_length: 15; j_call: TRBJ2-3; cdr3_aa: CASSLDRSSTDTQYF; cdr3_nt: TGTGCCAGCAGTTTGGACCGTTCTAGCACAGATACGCAGTATTTT
v_call: TRBV7-2; clone_size: many; d_call: TRBD2; cdr3_length: 14; j_call: TRBJ2-1; cdr3_aa: CASSRLAVYNEQFF; cdr3_nt: TGTGCCAGCAGCCGACTAGCGGTGTACAATGAGCAGTTCTTC
v_call: TRBV4-2; clone_size: .; d_call: .; cdr3_length: 15; j_call: TRBJ2-6; cdr3_aa: CASRDDPPGANVLTF; cdr3_nt: TGTGCCAGCCGTGACGACCCCCCTGGGGCCAACGTCCTGACTTTC
v_call: TRBV15; clone_size: .; d_call: TRBD2; cdr3_length: 13; j_call: TRBJ2-1; cdr3_aa: CATSRDRGGEQFF; cdr3_nt: TGTGCCACCAGCAGAGACCGGGGGGGGGAGCAGTTCTTC
v_call: TRBV6-5; clone_size: few; d_call: .; cdr3_length: 13; j_call: TRBJ1-4; cdr3_aa: CASSYPGGEKLFF; cdr3_nt: TGTGCCAGCAGTTACCCGGGGGGAGAAAAACTGTTTTTT
v_call: TRBV6-2/TRBV6-3; clone_size: .; d_call: .; cdr3_length: 14; j_call: TRBJ2-1; cdr3_aa: CASTGSPDRNEQFF; cdr3_nt: TGTGCCAGCACCGGTAGCCCGGATCGCAATGAGCAGTTCTTC